The rows below give T cell receptor beta chains drawn from one sample of a study of early stage breast cancer tumors. Clones were read by immunoSEQ multiplex PCR, and TCRdb kept only the in-frame ones, dropping some. The sample carries some 8,100 clones, about 72% recorded once. Sequencing was performed on normal breast tissue next to the tumor. All receptors come from a person aged 55 to 69 with breast cancer. CDR3s include the opening cysteine and the closing phenylalanine or tryptophan. Where a row states a size, it is once, few, many or the class of an expanded clone; other rows omit it.

>.|TRBJ1-2|TRBV5-1
CASGLTGSTVNYGYTF
>.|TRBJ1-1|TRBV5-1
CASSQGAGSTEAFF
>.|TRBJ2-1|TRBV4-2
CASRFGGLSYDNEQFF
>few|TRBJ2-1|TRBV2
CASRPDHNEQFF
>.|TRBJ2-3|TRBV19
CASSSGLAGRTDTQYF
>.|TRBJ2-1|TRBV7-9
CASSLGGGLAGAREQFF
>.|TRBJ2-3|TRBV6-1
CASSDSHGGRDTQYF
>.|TRBJ2-3|TRBV7-8
CASSMSSSGGRAISYF
>.|TRBJ1-3|TRBV6-6
CASSRDSSSGNTIYF
>.|TRBJ1-1|TRBV18
CASSYASRSEAFF
>.|TRBJ2-1|TRBV6-5
CASSSPDRGPEQFF
>.|TRBJ2-3|TRBV11-1
CASSWGGESTDTQYF
>.|TRBJ2-2|TRBV28
CASSLTGTGKKGELFF
>.|TRBJ1-1|TRBV27
CASSLWAGWGNTEAFF
>.|TRBJ1-1|TRBV18
CASSPGTGGRNTEAFF
>.|TRBJ2-2|TRBV9
CASSSLPPGAGELFF
>.|TRBJ2-5|TRBV5-4
CASSLGRGGQETQYF
>.|TRBJ1-3|TRBV18
CASSISTGHSGNTIYF
>.|TRBJ1-4|TRBV5-5
CASSFRGSNEKLFF
>.|TRBJ2-1|TRBV29-1
CSVDKFGGSYNEQFF
>.|TRBJ1-2|TRBV6-6
CASTRDAGWNGYTF
>few|TRBJ1-1|TRBV29-1
CSVGFEAFF
>.|TRBJ2-7|TRBV19
CASSKGTGSSYEQYF
>once|TRBJ2-5|TRBV18
CASQPTLAGGPAQETQYF
>few|TRBJ2-7|TRBV7-9
CASSQGPGRSYEQYF
>.|TRBJ1-1|TRBV19
CASSISLNTEAFF
>.|TRBJ1-5|TRBV10-1
CASSDRDRYYSNQPQHF
>.|TRBJ1-5|TRBV19
CASSSPGQGAQPQHF
>.|TRBJ1-2|TRBV7-3
CASSLSGLYTF
>.|TRBJ2-7|TRBV18
CASSPQGDEQYF
>.|TRBJ2-1|TRBV5-1
CASGPGGGGQSSYNEQFF
>.|TRBJ2-1|TRBV5-1
CASSLARGSSYNEQFF
>.|TRBJ1-1|TRBV5-4
CASSLSREAEAFF
>.|TRBJ1-6|TRBV7-8
CASSFNTGFNSPLHF
>.|TRBJ1-2|TRBV27
CASEVYSGNSGYTF
>.|TRBJ2-7|TRBV25-1
CASSESEGSSYEQYF
>.|TRBJ1-5|TRBV5-5
CASSLAWDRSNQPQHF
>few|TRBJ1-1|TRBV19
CASIGKGSTEAFF
>once|TRBJ1-6|TRBV5-1
CASSGQDYNSPLHF
>.|TRBJ2-7|TRBV7-9
CASSIAGITYEQYF
>.|TRBJ1-5|TRBV28
CASRLAGGGQPQHF
>.|TRBJ2-3|TRBV7-9
CASSFTGGGSTDTQYF
>.|TRBJ2-3|TRBV5-1
CASSRRAGFMTDTQYF
>.|TRBJ2-1|TRBV7-6
CASSLGGTGRYNEQFF
>few|TRBJ2-7|TRBV4-1
CASSLSRTSSYEQYF
>.|TRBJ2-3|TRBV2
CASTPGMGTDTQYF
>few|TRBJ2-3|TRBV7-3
CASSYTSGGGTDTQYF
>once|TRBJ2-1|TRBV11-2
CASSSPGLAGGIYNEQFF
>.|TRBJ2-3|TRBV7-2
CASSLDSRGRTDTQYF
>.|TRBJ2-2|TRBV29-1
CSAGSREGVGELFF
>.|TRBJ1-1|TRBV6-5
CASSYRGQMNTEAFF
>.|TRBJ2-2|TRBV29-1
CSVSLKTGELFF
>.|TRBJ2-5|TRBV20-1
CSATRGETQYF